The sequence of this T cell receptor beta chain was determined in a study of T cells in Graves' hyperthyroidism and ophthalmopathy. RNA transcripts yielded amplified TCR beta CDR3 regions. First-round RT-PCR of the TCR CDR3 relied on the HTBI primer set. From the multiplex PCR reads, TCRdb called clonotypes with MiXCR, one entry per CDR3 protein. The data contain 80,000 to 100,000 distinct CDR3 sequences, around 40% of them singletons. This clonotype was detected many times. V was pared by 5 bases and J by 0 bases, with 6 bases of the junction left unmatched. This CDR3 comprises 18 residues. CDR1 and CDR2 from the germline V gene are LGHNA and YNFKEQ.

V usage is TRBV4-2 and J usage is TRBJ2-6; 11 nucleotides match TRBD2. The sample taken for sequencing was peripheral blood or thyroid tissue (not recorded which). The sequence was collected from a woman aged 25 to 39 with Graves' hyperthyroidism. Written as DNA, the CDR3 is TGTGCCAGCAGCGTACGACTAGCGGGGTTCTCTGGGGCCAACGTCCTGACTTTC. This codes for CASSVRLAGFSGANVLTF.